The present T cell receptor beta chain was sequenced within a study of human T cells and chemical hapten exposure. Time point here: patch test 1, 2 weeks after DPC sensitization. Documented treatment: therapeutic diphenylcyclopropenone sensitization with weekly scalp DPC. Each CDR3 protein is one row after TCRdb ran MiXCR on the RACE reads. This sample has some 170,000 distinct CDR3 sequences, with about a fifth found just once. This CDR3 spans 17 amino acids. The germline V and J ends were trimmed by 3 bases and 6 bases, with 24 bases remaining between them. CDR1 and CDR2 (germline): MNHEY, SMNVEV (reference sequence).

V usage is TRBV27 and J usage is TRBJ2-7, with D possibly TRBD2 on 5 matching bases. Sequences were derived from whole blood, sampled in connection with sensitization to the hapten diphenylcyclopropenone (DPC). This clonotype was obtained from a woman between 45 and 60 years old with alopecia areata. Some clones in this sample may be carry-over from other donors' samples. CDR3 loop: CASSFNPKTGDLSEQYF. The CDR3 DNA reads TGTGCCAGCAGTTTCAACCCCAAAACCGGGGATTTAAGCGAGCAGTACTTC.